Listed below are T cell receptor beta chains from one sample, sequenced in a study of a mutant IDH1 vaccine in newly diagnosed glioma. TCRdb keeps only in-frame clones here, not all; method: immunoSEQ multiplex PCR. In the table there are roughly 130,000 clones, over 75% of which are singletons. Which antigens these TCRs recognize remains unknown. Sample: PBMCs, taken from a glioma patient whose treatment included an IDH1 peptide vaccine. These receptors were obtained from a man between 40 and 49 years old with glioma. Each CDR3 is given with its conserved first and last residue. Each record gives: CDR3 protein, V gene, J gene, clone size. Not every row has a clone size; where given, it reads once, few, many or a size class.

cdr3_aa: CASSPTLAGAYNGELFF; v_call: TRBV4-2; j_call: TRBJ2-2; clone_size: NA
cdr3_aa: CASSYPTSGGDEQFF; v_call: TRBV6-6; j_call: TRBJ2-1; clone_size: NA
cdr3_aa: CASSPLVGNEQFF; v_call: TRBV18; j_call: TRBJ2-1; clone_size: NA
cdr3_aa: CASSLESGTLGQFF; v_call: TRBV7-2; j_call: TRBJ2-1; clone_size: few
cdr3_aa: CASKNRQGSEQYF; v_call: TRBV6-1; j_call: TRBJ2-7; clone_size: NA
cdr3_aa: CASSLDTGRTGGAFF; v_call: TRBV7-9; j_call: TRBJ1-1; clone_size: NA
cdr3_aa: CASSHRGYSPLHF; v_call: TRBV19; j_call: TRBJ1-6; clone_size: NA
cdr3_aa: CASSRTFSTDTQYF; v_call: TRBV5-5; j_call: TRBJ2-3; clone_size: once
cdr3_aa: CASSLRTGGTEAFF; v_call: TRBV6-1; j_call: TRBJ1-1; clone_size: NA
cdr3_aa: CASSLVQTSGGPRDTQYF; v_call: TRBV7-2; j_call: TRBJ2-3; clone_size: NA
cdr3_aa: CASRKGGAGQPQHF; v_call: TRBV7-2; j_call: TRBJ1-5; clone_size: NA